This T cell receptor beta chain came from a study of low-dose radiotherapy and immunotherapy resistance in tumors. Both TCRalpha and TCRbeta chains were reverse transcribed with V-gene-specific primers. TCR amplification used 15 to 20 PCR cycles, a constant-region primer and a V-primer adapter. TCRdb re-called the reads with MiXCR, one entry per CDR3 protein. Counted here are 13,000 or so distinct CDR3 sequences, under 80% occurring once; the ten biggest clones make up less than 6%. This clonotype was found a few times. The CDR3 totals 13 residues. Trimming pared 5 bases from V and 8 bases from J, leaving 10 bases between. Germline-derived CDR1 and CDR2 are MNHNS and SASEGT.

J is TRBJ1-6 and V is TRBV6-1; D remains ambiguous. The origin of this receptor is a human donor with advanced metastatic prostate, ovarian, gallbladder or colorectal cancer (not recorded which). This table probably holds off-target reads from a library built for another chain. The CDR3 is CASSSGSDSPLHF. DNA of the CDR3: TGTGCCAGCAGTTCGGGTTCCGATTCACCCCTCCACTTT.